The subject of this entry is one T cell receptor (beta chain). The target antigen is unknown. The CDR3 length is 15 residues. Germline V gene lookup returns CDR1 SGHNT and CDR2 YYREEE (reference sequence). J was trimmed by 6 bases and V by 4 bases; bases with no gene match: 6. The sample is drawn from a study of cytomegalovirus exposure and HLA in healthy donors. Libraries were prepared by immunoSEQ multiplex PCR; TCRdb keeps only in-frame clonotypes and omits some of them. Of roughly 180,000 clones in the sample, around nine tenths are singletons; the top ten hold 6.5% to 7.5%. Study-wide findings and caveats: There were about 160 TCR beta chains listed as cytomegalovirus-associated. The tendency of first-cohort TCR clusters to co-occur in the roughly 130 validation repertoires was the finding of a later analysis. Most TCR sequences were seen very rarely across donors, but some public TCRs occurred in many.

V usage is TRBV5-4 and J usage is TRBJ2-2; 10 bases map to TRBD2. Sequenced sample: PBMCs. This clonotype originated in a man aged 25-40 years in good health and CMV-seropositive. CDR3 amino acids: CASSRGSGRAGELFF. The CDR3 region has the DNA TGTGCCAGCAGCCGGGGGAGCGGGAGGGCCGGGGAGCTGTTTTTT.